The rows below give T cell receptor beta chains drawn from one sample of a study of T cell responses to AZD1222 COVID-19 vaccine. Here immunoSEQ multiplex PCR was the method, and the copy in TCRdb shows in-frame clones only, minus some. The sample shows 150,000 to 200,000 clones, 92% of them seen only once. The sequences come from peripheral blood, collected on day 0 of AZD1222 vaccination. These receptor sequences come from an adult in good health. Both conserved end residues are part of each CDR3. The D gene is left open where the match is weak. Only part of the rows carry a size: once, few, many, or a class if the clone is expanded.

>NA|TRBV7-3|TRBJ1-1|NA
CASSLDGMNTEAFF
TGTGCCAGCAGCCTGGACGGAATGAACACTGAAGCTTTCTTT
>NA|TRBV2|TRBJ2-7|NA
CASSVVLRGNYEQYF
TGTGCCAGCAGTGTGGTTTTGCGGGGTAACTACGAGCAGTACTTC
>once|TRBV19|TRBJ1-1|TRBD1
CASSHRGRVRNTEAFF
TGTGCCAGTAGTCACAGGGGACGGGTACGGAACACTGAAGCTTTCTTT
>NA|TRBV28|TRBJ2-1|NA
CASSLDWDEQFF
TGTGCCAGCAGTTTAGATTGGGATGAGCAGTTCTTC
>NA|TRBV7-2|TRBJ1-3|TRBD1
CASSLAGTGSGNTIYF
TGTGCCAGCAGCTTAGCGGGGACAGGCTCTGGAAACACCATATATTTT
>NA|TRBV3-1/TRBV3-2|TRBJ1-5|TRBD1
CASSSTGDINQPQHF
TGTGCCAGCAGCTCGACAGGGGACATCAATCAGCCCCAGCATTTT
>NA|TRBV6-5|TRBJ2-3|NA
CASSYITAPSTDTQYF
TGTGCCAGCAGTTATATTACAGCCCCTAGCACAGATACGCAGTATTTT
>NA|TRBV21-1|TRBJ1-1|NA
CASSQTGSHEAFF
TGTGCCAGCAGCCAAACAGGGAGTCATGAAGCTTTCTTT
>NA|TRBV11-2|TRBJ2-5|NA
CASSMVGGATQETQYF
TGTGCCAGCAGCATGGTCGGGGGAGCCACTCAAGAGACCCAGTACTTC
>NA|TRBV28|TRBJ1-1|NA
CASSVTAWGDTNTEAFF
TGTGCCAGCAGTGTAACCGCGTGGGGGGACACGAACACTGAAGCTTTCTTT
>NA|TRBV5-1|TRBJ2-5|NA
CASSSARRTSQETQYF
TGCGCCAGCAGCTCTGCTAGGAGGACAAGTCAAGAGACCCAGTACTTC
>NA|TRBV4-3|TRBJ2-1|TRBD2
CASSQDGVGVAGNWLRHEQFF
TGCGCCAGCAGCCAAGATGGGGTGGGGGTAGCGGGAAACTGGCTCCGCCATGAGCAGTTCTTC
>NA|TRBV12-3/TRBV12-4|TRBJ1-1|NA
CASRIEKGTEAFF
TGTGCCAGCAGGATAGAAAAGGGTACTGAAGCTTTCTTT
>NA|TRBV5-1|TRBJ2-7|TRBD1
CASSLKTGSSVEQYF
TGCGCCAGCAGCTTGAAGACAGGGTCGTCCGTCGAGCAGTACTTC
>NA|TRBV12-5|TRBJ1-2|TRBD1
CASGLSLGQPDLGYTF
TGTGCTAGTGGTTTGTCCCTGGGACAGCCCGATTTAGGCTACACCTTC
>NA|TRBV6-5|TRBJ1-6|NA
CASSRTGDGNSPLHF
TGTGCCAGCAGCCGCACGGGGGACGGGAATTCACCCCTCCACTTT
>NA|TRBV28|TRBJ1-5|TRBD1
CASSQGGTNQPQHF
TGTGCCAGCAGCCAGGGGGGTACCAATCAGCCCCAGCATTTT
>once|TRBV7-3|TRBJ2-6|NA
CASSLGLSGANVLTF
TGTGCCAGCAGCCTCGGACTCTCTGGGGCCAACGTCCTGACTTTC
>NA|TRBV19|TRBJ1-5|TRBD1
CASRRGYRGVQPQHF
TGTGCCAGCCGAAGGGGTTACAGGGGTGTTCAGCCCCAGCATTTT
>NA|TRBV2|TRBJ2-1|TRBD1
CASSRSNKGAPSYNEQFF
TGTGCCAGCAGTCGAAGCAATAAGGGGGCCCCCTCCTACAATGAGCAGTTCTTC
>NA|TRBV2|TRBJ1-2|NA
CASQRSGRSYGYTF
TGTGCCAGCCAGCGCTCGGGACGCAGCTATGGCTACACCTTC
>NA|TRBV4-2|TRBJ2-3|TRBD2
CASSHGTSGTGTDTQYF
TGTGCCAGCAGCCATGGGACTAGCGGGACGGGCACAGATACGCAGTATTTT
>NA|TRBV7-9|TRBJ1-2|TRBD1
CASSSGQSFYGYTF
TGTGCCAGCAGCTCGGGACAGAGCTTCTATGGCTACACCTTC
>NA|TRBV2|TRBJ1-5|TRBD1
CASSEMTGNNQPQHF
TGTGCCAGCAGTGAAATGACAGGGAACAATCAGCCCCAGCATTTT
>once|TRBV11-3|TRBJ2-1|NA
CASSLDRHNEQFF
TGTGCCAGCAGCTTAGATAGGCACAATGAGCAGTTCTTC
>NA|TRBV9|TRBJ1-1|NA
CASSPKGGWEDTEAFF
TGTGCCAGCAGCCCCAAGGGGGGCTGGGAGGACACTGAAGCTTTCTTT
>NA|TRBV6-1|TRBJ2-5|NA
CASSERGEETQYF
TGTGCCAGCAGTGAAAGGGGAGAAGAGACCCAGTACTTC
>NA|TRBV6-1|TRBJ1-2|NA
CASSESAGGYGYTF
TGTGCCAGCAGTGAATCGGCAGGAGGTTATGGCTACACCTTC
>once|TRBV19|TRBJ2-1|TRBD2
CASSIRSTSGGYNEQFF
TGTGCCAGTAGTATCCGGTCGACTAGCGGGGGCTACAATGAGCAGTTCTTC
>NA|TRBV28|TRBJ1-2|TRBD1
CASSLGQGDYGYTF
TGTGCCAGCAGTTTGGGACAGGGGGACTATGGCTACACCTTC
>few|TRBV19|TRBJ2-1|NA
CASISRSYNEQFF
TGTGCCAGTATTAGTCGGTCCTACAATGAGCAGTTCTTC
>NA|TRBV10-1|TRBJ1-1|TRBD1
CASSERDSREAFF
TGCGCCAGCAGTGAGCGGGACAGCCGTGAAGCTTTCTTT
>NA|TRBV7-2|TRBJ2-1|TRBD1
CASSPPQGLAYNEQFF
TGTGCCAGCAGCCCCCCACAGGGGTTGGCCTACAATGAGCAGTTCTTC
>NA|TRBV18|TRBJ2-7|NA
CASSPAYEQYF
TGTGCCAGCTCACCTGCCTACGAGCAGTACTTC